The 32 T cell receptor beta chains reported below all come from one sample, sequenced in a study of radiotherapy plus CTLA-4 blockade in lung cancer. Data came from immunoSEQ multiplex PCR; TCRdb stores just in-frame clones and leaves some out. The sample lists some 48,000 clones; 86% were seen once. Sequenced material: peripheral blood, taken from a patient treated with radiotherapy plus ipilimumab. These receptors were obtained from a human donor with non-small cell lung cancer that progressed on radiotherapy plus ipilimumab. Some clones in this sample may be carry-over from other donors' samples.

The chain couples TRBV5-1 to TRBJ2-3, with 7 bases that match TRBD1. From germline, CDR1 is SGHRS and CDR2 YFSETQ. V lost 2 bases and J lost 2; bases outside the gene matches: 5. This CDR3 has 15 residues. CDR3 sequence reads: CASSLRDSDTDTQYF. In nucleotides, the CDR3 is TGCGCCAGCAGCTTAAGGGACAGCGACACAGATACGCAGTATTTT.

CDR3 protein: CASSLTGVGMEPQHF. The DNA for the CDR3 is TGCGCCAGCAGCTTGACGGGGGTGGGGATGGAGCCCCAGCATTTT. The chain uses TRBV5-1 and TRBJ1-5, with a weak D call TRBD1 (5 bases). Germline CDR1 and CDR2: SGHRS and YFSETQ. There are 15 residues in the CDR3. V shed 1 base and J shed 8 bases, with 16 bases lying between them. Full variable domain (remainder filled in from reference TRBV5-1 and TRBJ1-5): KAGVTQTPRYLIKTRGQQVTLSCSPISGHRSVSWYQQTPGQGLQFLFEYFSETQRNKGNFPGRFSGRQFSNSRSEMNVSTLELGDSALYLCASSLTGVGMEPQHFGDGTRLSIL.

V and J are TRBV9 and TRBJ2-5; D call uncertain. The CDR3 is made up of 12 amino acids. Germline loops: CDR1 SGDLS, CDR2 YYNGEE. With 4 bases removed from V and 5 bases from J, the gap between germline ends came to 9 bases. CDR3 nucleotides: TGTGCCAGCAGCCCCTCCCCGGAGACCCAGTACTTC. Its protein product is CASSPSPETQYF.

The V gene is TRBV7-2, the J gene TRBJ1-2; 7 bases align to TRBD1. CDR1 SGHTA and CDR2 FQGNSA come from the germline V gene. V lost 4 bases and J lost 3; bases outside the gene matches: 8. The CDR3 is 15 residues long. CDR3 DNA sequence: TGTGCCAGCAGCTCATCCCCGGGACAGTACTATGGCTACACCTTC. This codes for CASSSSPGQYYGYTF. Full variable domain (rest looked up from reference TRBV7-2 and TRBJ1-2): GAGVSQSPSNKVTEKGKDVELRCDPISGHTALYWYRQSLGQGLEFLIYFQGNSAPDKSGLPSDRFSAERTGGSVSTLTIQRTQQEDSAVYLCASSSSPGQYYGYTFGSGTRLTVV.

The chain is built from TRBV27 and TRBJ2-5; 8 bases fit TRBD2. J was trimmed by 1 base and V by 5 bases; bases with no gene match: 3. This CDR3 is built from 14 residues. CDR1 and CDR2 (germline): MNHEY, SMNVEV (reference sequence). CDR3 sequence: CASSHTSGQETQYF. The CDR3 coding sequence is TGTGCCAGCAGTCATACTAGCGGCCAAGAGACCCAGTACTTC.

The CDR3 sequence: CASSHEIQSGELFF. CDR3 coding DNA: TGTGCCAGCAGTCACGAGATCCAAAGCGGGGAGCTGTTTTTT. The rearrangement joins TRBV27 to TRBJ2-2; D gene uncertain. This CDR3 is built from 14 residues. Germline CDR1 reads MNHEY; CDR2 reads SMNVEV (reference sequence). V was shortened by 5 bases and J by 7 bases, with 14 bases between the two germline ends.

The chain combines TRBV7-2 with TRBJ2-7; 9 nucleotides line up with TRBD1. CDR1 SGHTA and CDR2 FQGNSA come from the germline V gene. The CDR3 consists of 14 residues. V lost 5 bases to trimming and J lost 3 bases; unmatched junction nucleotides: 5. The CDR3 is CASSRDRVNYEQYF. CDR3 bases: TGTGCCAGCAGCAGGGACAGGGTAAACTACGAGCAGTACTTC. Variable domain in full (rest from reference TRBV7-2 and TRBJ2-7): GAGVSQSPSNKVTEKGKDVELRCDPISGHTALYWYRQSLGQGLEFLIYFQGNSAPDKSGLPSDRFSAERTGGSVSTLTIQRTQQEDSAVYLCASSRDRVNYEQYFGPGTRLTVT.

V and J are TRBV7-9 and TRBJ2-5; D possibly corresponds to TRBD2 (5 bases). V lost 3 bases to trimming and J lost 4 bases, with 9 bases between them. Germline CDR1 reads SEHNR; CDR2 reads FQNEAQ (reference sequence). The CDR3 extends over 13 amino acids. The CDR3 sequence: CASSFSAVETQYF. The DNA for the CDR3 is TGTGCCAGCAGCTTTAGCGCGGTAGAGACCCAGTACTTC.

The gene calls are TRBV5-6 and TRBJ2-7; 9 nucleotides line up with TRBD2. Germline V gives CDR1 SGHDT, CDR2 YYEEEE. There are 16 residues in the CDR3. V trimming: 0 bases; J trimming: 1 base; junction bases outside the gene matches: 5. The CDR3 is CASSLDRGLASYEQYF. The DNA for the CDR3 is TGTGCCAGCAGCTTGGACAGGGGACTAGCTTCCTACGAGCAGTACTTC. Based on the CDR3 plus reference TRBV5-6 and TRBJ2-7, the full variable domain is DAGVTQSPTHLIKTRGQQVTLRCSPKSGHDTVSWYQQALGQGPQFIFQYYEEEERQRGNFPDRFSGHQFPNYSSELNVNALLLGDSALYLCASSLDRGLASYEQYFGPGTRLTVT.

This clone was picked up a small number of times. The J gene is TRBJ1-2, the V gene TRBV10-2; perhaps TRBD1 as D (6 bases). Germline CDR1 reads WSHSY; CDR2 reads SAAADI. This CDR3 is built from 13 residues. V lost 6 bases, J lost 7 bases, and 15 bases lay in between. The CDR3 DNA sequence: TGCGCCAGCAGCGGACAGAATGGCGCTGGCTACACCTTC. Its translation: CASSGQNGAGYTF.

This chain links TRBV27 with TRBJ2-2, with 9 bases that match TRBD2. The CDR3 loop spans 16 amino acids. The J segment lost 4 bases and the V segment lost 5 bases, leaving 8 bases of the junction unmatched. The V gene's germline CDR1 is MNHEY and CDR2 SMNVEV (reference sequence). The CDR3 DNA follows: TGTGCCAGCAGTCCCCTCCGCGGGAGGGTCACCGGGGAGCTGTTTTTT. Its translation: CASSPLRGRVTGELFF.

The V and J genes are TRBV5-1 and TRBJ2-1; TRBD2 is a possible D gene (6 bases). The CDR3 spans 16 residues. Germline-derived CDR1 and CDR2 are SGHRS and YFSETQ. V lost 4 bases and J lost 6, with 20 bases in between. CDR3 coding DNA: TGCGCCAGCAGCACCTCTGGACTACTTGGCGCCAATGAGCAGTTCTTC. Amino acid sequence: CASSTSGLLGANEQFF.

V gene TRBV6-5 combines with J gene TRBJ2-3, with 7 bases matching TRBD2. The CDR3 runs 15 residues. CDR1 and CDR2 (germline): MNHEY, SVGAGI. V was pared by 2 bases and J by 0 bases, with 2 bases of the junction left unmatched. The CDR3 region has the DNA TGTGCCAGCAGTTACGGGGGGGGGAGCACAGATACGCAGTATTTT. It translates to CASSYGGGSTDTQYF.

The V gene is TRBV11-2, the J gene TRBJ2-1; 13 positions match TRBD2. Germline-derived CDR1 and CDR2 are SGHAT and FQNNGV. The CDR3 runs 15 residues. Trimming removed 5 bases from V and 6 bases from J; junction bases left unmatched: 4. The CDR3 DNA sequence: TGTGCCAGCAGCCGCGGACTAGCGGGGGCCAATGAGCAGTTCTTC. Amino acid sequence: CASSRGLAGANEQFF. Complete variable domain (other parts from reference TRBV11-2 and TRBJ2-1): EAGVAQSPRYKIIEKRQSVAFWCNPISGHATLYWYQQILGQGPKLLIQFQNNGVVDDSQLPKDRFSAERLKGVDSTLKIQPAKLEDSAVYLCASSRGLAGANEQFFGPGTRLTVL.

CDR3 loop: CASSSGFTEAFF. The DNA for the CDR3 is TGTGCCAGTAGTTCAGGGTTCACTGAAGCTTTCTTT. The genes are TRBV19 and TRBJ1-1; TRBD1 is a possible D gene (5 bases). Germline-derived CDR1 and CDR2 are LNHDA and SQIVND (reference sequence). V lost 5 bases and J 4 bases, leaving 8 bases between the germline ends. The CDR3 length is 12 residues.

The V gene is TRBV18, the J gene TRBJ2-3, with no clear D. Germline CDR1 is KGHSH and CDR2 is LQKENI. V was trimmed by 5 bases and J by 3 bases, leaving 12 bases between them. The CDR3 extends over 14 amino acids. For the CDR3, the DNA is TGTGCCAGCTCATTCTTAACGAGGACAGATACGCAGTATTTT. Residues: CASSFLTRTDTQYF.

The gene calls are TRBV29-1 and TRBJ2-7, with 10 bases lining up with TRBD2. Germline CDR1 and CDR2: SQVTM and ANQGSEA. The CDR3 is 13 residues long. Trimming took 4 bases from V and 3 from J; bases not matched to a gene: 3. The CDR3 DNA sequence: TGCAGCGTTGTAGCGGGGGGACTCTACGAGCAGTACTTC. This gives the protein CSVVAGGLYEQYF.

V is TRBV7-9 and J is TRBJ1-1, with 8 bases that match TRBD1. The CDR3 is 16 amino acids. The V gene's germline CDR1 is SEHNR and CDR2 FQNEAQ (reference sequence). Germline trimming cut 5 bases from V and 6 bases from J; bases unmatched to any gene: 14. For the CDR3, the DNA is TGTGCCAGCAGCCCCCACCGATCAGGGGGCTTGGCTGAAGCTTTCTTT. Protein product: CASSPHRSGGLAEAFF. The full variable domain, rest sourced from reference TRBV7-9 and TRBJ1-1, is DTGVSQNPRHKITKRGQNVTFRCDPISEHNRLYWYRQTLGQGPEFLTYFQNEAQLEKSRLLSDRFSAERPKGSFSTLEIQRTEQGDSAMYLCASSPHRSGGLAEAFFGQGTRLTVV.

The chain employs TRBV5-1 and TRBJ1-2; 9 bases line up with TRBD1. CDR1 is SGHRS, CDR2 YFSETQ, per germline. The CDR3 runs 17 residues. Trimming at V came to 1 base and at J to 7 bases, leaving 14 bases not matched to a gene. CDR3 protein: CASSLLPPGQGGSGYTF. For the CDR3, the DNA is TGCGCCAGCAGCTTGCTCCCCCCGGGACAGGGAGGGTCTGGCTACACCTTC.

This sequence joins TRBV14 and TRBJ2-1; D is unresolved. The CDR3 loop spans 13 amino acids. Germline loops: CDR1 SGHDN, CDR2 FVKESK. V was cut by 4 bases and J by 9 bases, with 13 bases left in between. In nucleotides, the CDR3 is TGTGCCAGCAGCCTCCGGGTTACCCCTGAGCAGTTCTTC. Translation: CASSLRVTPEQFF.

In its sample, this clone was seen once. The rearrangement joins TRBV4-2 to TRBJ1-1; 8 bases are shared with TRBD1. Trimming took 3 bases from V and 5 from J; bases not matched to a gene: 5. Germline CDR1 LGHNA, CDR2 YNFKEQ. CDR3 size: 14 residues. CDR3 nucleotides: TGTGCCAGCAGCCATGGGACAGGTGGGACTGAAGCTTTCTTT. Encoded protein: CASSHGTGGTEAFF.

V usage is TRBV30 and J usage is TRBJ2-7; tentatively, D is TRBD1 (5 bases). Looked up from germline, CDR1 is GTSNPN and CDR2 is SVGIG (reference sequence). The CDR3 is 16 amino acids. V lost 0 bases and J lost 0, with 15 bases in between. CDR3 sequence: CAWSVRRQSGSYEQYF. The CDR3 bases are TGTGCCTGGAGTGTACGGAGACAGTCGGGCTCCTACGAGCAGTACTTC.

The chain links TRBV6-6 to TRBJ2-7; 7 positions match TRBD1. This CDR3 spans 14 amino acids. CDR1 and CDR2 (germline): MNHNY, SVGAGI (reference sequence). V lost 5 bases and J lost 1; bases outside the gene matches: 5. The CDR3 bases are TGTGCCAGCAGTACCCGACAGGGATCCTACGAGCAGTACTTC. The encoded protein is CASSTRQGSYEQYF.

V gene TRBV29-1 combines with J gene TRBJ1-1, with D possibly matching TRBD1 (5 bases). Trimming stripped 7 bases from V and 1 base from J, with 13 bases between. The CDR3 is made up of 13 amino acids. Germline loops: CDR1 SQVTM, CDR2 ANQGSEA. CDR3 region: CSAYGGENTEAFF. The CDR3 DNA sequence: TGCAGCGCATATGGGGGGGAGAACACTGAAGCTTTCTTT.

The chain combines TRBV20-1 with TRBJ2-5; no firm D call. This CDR3 contains 11 residues. The germline V and J ends were trimmed by 1 base and 5 bases, with 5 bases remaining between them. Germline lookup yields CDR1 DFQATT and CDR2 SNEGSKA (reference sequence). This CDR3 reads CSARGLETQYF. The CDR3 nucleotides are TGCAGTGCTAGAGGTCTGGAGACCCAGTACTTC.

The chain employs TRBV2 and TRBJ2-2; no reliable D call. This CDR3 has 11 amino acids. Germline V gene sequence: CDR1 SNHLY, CDR2 FYNNEI. V lost 6 bases, J lost 8 bases, and 7 bases lay in between. In DNA, the CDR3 is TGTGCCAGCAGGGGCAAGGGGGAGCTGTTTTTT. Amino acids: CASRGKGELFF.

J is TRBJ1-4 and V is TRBV5-1; TRBD1 might be the D (5 bases). Trimming took off 0 bases at V and 5 bases at J, with 11 bases between the two ends. The CDR3 contains 15 residues. Germline CDR1 and CDR2: SGHRS and YFSETQ. The CDR3 loop is CASSLAVAGNEKLFF. Written as DNA, the CDR3 is TGCGCCAGCAGCTTGGCGGTGGCAGGGAATGAAAAACTGTTTTTT.

The rearrangement uses TRBV25-1 and TRBJ2-7; the match to TRBD1 covers 8 bases. The CDR3 totals 16 residues. The germline V gene has CDR1 MGHDK and CDR2 SYGVNS. The junction had 12 bases not matched to a gene; V was cut back by 5 bases and J by 3 bases. The CDR3, as DNA: TGTGCCAGCAGTAGCTATTCCGGGACAGGTTACTACGAGCAGTACTTC. This encodes CASSSYSGTGYYEQYF.

The V and J genes are TRBV25-1 and TRBJ2-1; 8 bases map to TRBD2. This CDR3 is built from 15 residues. V lost 3 bases to trimming and J lost 6 bases; unmatched junction nucleotides: 7. CDR1 is MGHDK, CDR2 SYGVNS, per germline. DNA for the CDR3: TGTGCCAGCAGTGATATGTCTAGCGGGCGCAATGAGCAGTTCTTC. Residues: CASSDMSSGRNEQFF.

This sequence joins TRBV4-1 and TRBJ2-5, with D unresolved. Looked up from germline, CDR1 is MGHRA and CDR2 is YSYEKL. The germline V and J ends were trimmed by 5 bases and 0 bases, with 13 bases remaining between them. The CDR3 totals 15 residues. The CDR3 sequence is CASSSIQENQETQYF. CDR3 DNA: TGCGCCAGCAGCTCGATTCAGGAAAACCAAGAGACCCAGTACTTC.

The CDR3 region has the DNA TGTGCCAGCAGCTTTAGGGGTGGCACAGATACGCAGTATTTT. Amino acid sequence: CASSFRGGTDTQYF. The chain couples TRBV5-6 to TRBJ2-3, with a weak D call TRBD1 (5 bases). V was cut by 2 bases and J by 1 base, with 8 bases left in between. The CDR3 contains 14 residues. Germline values: CDR1 SGHDT, CDR2 YYEEEE.

This clone was detected once. V usage is TRBV7-9 and J usage is TRBJ2-5; 10 bases align to TRBD2. The V gene end was trimmed by 5 bases and the J gene end by 2 bases; junction bases not matched to a gene: 2. The germline V gene encodes CDR1 SEHNR and CDR2 FQNEAQ (reference sequence). The CDR3 loop spans 14 amino acids. CDR3 nucleotides: TGTGCCAGCAGCCGGACTAGCGGTCAAGAGACCCAGTACTTC. Its translation is CASSRTSGQETQYF. The variable domain in full, with the rest retrieved from reference TRBV7-9 and TRBJ2-5, is DTGVSQNPRHKITKRGQNVTFRCDPISEHNRLYWYRQTLGQGPEFLTYFQNEAQLEKSRLLSDRFSAERPKGSFSTLEIQRTEQGDSAMYLCASSRTSGQETQYFGPGTRLLVL.